This record concerns one T cell receptor beta chain sequence. This entry belongs to a study of blood T cell repertoires in COVID-19. Study context: Samples representing acute and convalescent COVID-19 were sourced from the United States, Italy and Spain.

Categorization into cohorts depended on clinical history that participants reported. People in the exposed group encountered a COVID-19 case within 2 weeks before entering the study. Germline V gives CDR1 SGHDT, CDR2 YYEEEE. V dropped 4 bases and J dropped 2 bases, with 23 bases sitting between them. This CDR3 region has 18 residues. Original data processing: Amplification from reference gene primers served as the basis for estimated nucleated cell counts. TCRdb keeps only in-frame clones here, not all; method: immunoSEQ multiplex PCR. The D gene and trimming were derived from the DNA, and the V and J assignments and clone size from that table. The sample includes 200,000 to 300,000 clones, about 80% of them seen just once.

Sequencing input: PBMCs or T cells enriched from blood (not recorded which). The rearrangement uses TRBV5-6 and TRBJ2-3; TRBD1 is a possible D gene (6 bases). The clonotype originates from a woman in her thirties or forties who had been exposed to COVID-19. In DNA, the CDR3 is TGTGCCAGCAGCCTCAGGGGCTGGGGGCCGGGGCACACAGATACGCAGTATTTT. This encodes CASSLRGWGPGHTDTQYF.